Following are 9 T cell receptor beta chains from one sample sequenced in a study of cytomegalovirus exposure and HLA in healthy donors. Sequencing was performed with immunoSEQ multiplex PCR; in TCRdb, only in-frame clones are kept and a portion is missing. The data contain 150,000 to 200,000 clones, 85% of them singletons. Sequenced input: PBMCs. The receptor set was obtained from a man in his late teens or twenties in good health and CMV-seropositive.

The chain is built from TRBV28 and TRBJ1-5; weak D call: TRBD1 (5 bases). CDR1 and CDR2 from the germline V gene are MDHEN and SYDVKM. The CDR3 has 14 residues. V shed 8 bases and J shed 7 bases, with 18 bases lying between them. This CDR3 reads CASRRLGAEQPQHF. Written as DNA, the CDR3 is TGTGCCAGCCGTCGGCTAGGGGCAGAGCAGCCCCAGCATTTT.

V gene TRBV14 combines with J gene TRBJ1-2; 7 positions agree with TRBD1. CDR1 is SGHDN and CDR2 is FVKESK in the germline V gene. V was clipped by 1 base and J by 4 bases; unmatched bases: 6. The CDR3 is made up of 15 amino acids. The CDR3 DNA follows: TGTGCCAGCAGCCAAGCAGGGGGACGTCTCTATGGCTACACCTTC. This encodes CASSQAGGRLYGYTF.

The CDR3 is CAWTGQGNEKLFF. CDR3 nucleotide sequence: TGTGCCTGGACGGGACAGGGCAATGAAAAACTGTTTTTT. The chain carries TRBV30 and TRBJ1-4; 9 bases are a match to TRBD1. The junction had 2 bases not matched to a gene; V was cut back by 4 bases and J by 5 bases. Germline values: CDR1 GTSNPN, CDR2 SVGIG (reference sequence). The CDR3 is 13 residues long.

The V gene is TRBV7-9, the J gene TRBJ2-4, with 9 bases that match TRBD1. The CDR3 has 16 residues. Unmatched junction bases numbered 2, after V lost 1 base and J lost 1 base. Per germline, CDR1 SEHNR and CDR2 FQNEAQ (reference sequence). The CDR3 DNA reads as TGTGCCAGCAGCTTAGTGGGGACAGGGGCCAAAAACATTCAGTACTTC. Translation: CASSLVGTGAKNIQYF.

V gene TRBV5-1 combines with J gene TRBJ2-3; 12 bases fit TRBD2. Unmatched junction bases numbered 22, after V lost 3 bases and J lost 5 bases. Germline V gene data show CDR1 as SGHRS and CDR2 as YFSETQ. The CDR3 consists of 21 residues. CDR3 protein: CASSSMIWTSGDAHFLDTQYF. The CDR3 nucleotides are TGCGCCAGCAGCTCCATGATATGGACTAGCGGGGATGCCCATTTCTTAGATACGCAGTATTTT.

This clone was recorded only once. This rearrangement joins TRBV19 to TRBJ2-7, with TRBD2 identical over 12 bases. The CDR3 totals 14 residues. CDR1 and CDR2 from the germline V gene are LNHDA and SQIVND (reference sequence). V lost 4 bases and J lost 5; bases outside the gene matches: 3. The CDR3 here is CASSTTSGRNEQYF. DNA for the CDR3: TGTGCCAGTAGTACGACTAGCGGGAGAAACGAGCAGTACTTC.

The chain combines TRBV27 with TRBJ2-5; TRBD2 agrees at 10 bases. The J call may be incorrect, as the DNA end agrees better with TRBJ2-7. Germline V gene sequence: CDR1 MNHEY, CDR2 SMNVEV (reference sequence). The CDR3 sequence is 15 residues long. CDR3 bases: TGTGCCAGCAGTTTAGGAGCGGGAGGGGTCTACGAGCAGTACTTC. This gives the protein CASSLGAGGVYEQYF.

A word on this clone: At one boundary the junction diverges from the germline segment, which might be a read error. CDR3 in amino acids: CASSLAGDNSPLHF. The CDR3 nucleotides read TGTGCCAGCAGCTTAGCAGGGGATAATTCGCCCCTCCACTTT. The rearrangement joins TRBV7-3 to TRBJ1-6; D may be TRBD1 (6 bases). Germline loops: CDR1 SGHTA, CDR2 FQGTGA. The CDR3 length is 14 residues.

V usage is TRBV5-1 and J usage is TRBJ2-7; 10 bases align to TRBD2. The CDR3 has 15 amino acids. V trimming: 4 bases; J trimming: 2 bases; junction bases outside the gene matches: 6. Germline V lookup: CDR1 SGHRS, CDR2 YFSETQ. In DNA form, the CDR3 reads TGCGCCAGCAGCCAGAGCGGGGGGGCCCCCTACGAGCAGTACTTC. Translating gives CASSQSGGAPYEQYF.